Listed below are T cell receptor beta chains from one sample, sequenced in a study of technical replicates of blood from several donors. The table came from immunoSEQ multiplex PCR; TCRdb's copy has only in-frame clones and leaves some out. The sample lists some 100,000 clones; 95% to 96% were seen once. The sample taken for sequencing was T cells isolated from PBMCs. Source of these receptors: a human donor in good health. CDR3s leave out the opening cysteine and the closing phenylalanine or tryptophan. The size field is filled for only some rows; it gives once, few, many or a size class.

clone_size j_call v_call cdr3_aa
. TRBJ2-5 TRBV28 ASSSGLATAGETQY
few TRBJ1-1 TRBV29-1 SVSEGRNTEAF
once TRBJ2-5 TRBV5-1 ASSSGLAGQETQY
. TRBJ2-1 TRBV28 ASSVSGTQSEQF
. TRBJ2-7 TRBV2 ARRLPRAPYEQY
. TRBJ1-3 TRBV9 ASSVAGTNSGNTIY
. TRBJ1-1 TRBV4-1 ASSQPGTGGTEAF
. TRBJ2-7 TRBV6-1 ASSLRDRAYEQY
. TRBJ1-1 TRBV5-5 ASTLGGLPAVGGAF
. TRBJ2-1 TRBV30 AWNVPRGLAGAHYNEQF
. TRBJ1-1 TRBV4-2 ASSQEQGNTEAF
. TRBJ1-2 TRBV15 ATSRDGGFGGQNYGYT
. TRBJ2-3 TRBV4-1 ASSNLRAGRAVADTQY
. TRBJ1-1 TRBV2 ASSEERDTEAF
. TRBJ2-7 TRBV6-6 ASSYLGQGQSYEQY
. TRBJ2-1 TRBV6-5 ASRLGVAYNEQF
. TRBJ1-2 TRBV7-9 ASSLASNRGYGYT
. TRBJ2-7 TRBV28 ASSLPRGGDEQY
. TRBJ1-6 TRBV9 ASSVAPGITGGVSPLH
. TRBJ1-5 TRBV19 ASSAQGGTQPQH
once TRBJ1-2 TRBV11-2 ASSLDPLASYGYT
. TRBJ2-7 TRBV7-9 ASSRSYEQY
. TRBJ1-6 TRBV18 ASSPPDRGPSPLH
once TRBJ1-1 TRBV29-1 SAQGGRQQMNTEAF
once TRBJ2-3 TRBV10-3 AISESATPTDTQY
. TRBJ2-3 TRBV10-2 ASSLTGTDTQY
once TRBJ1-2 TRBV19 ASNAPDREEGYT
. TRBJ2-6 TRBV7-2 ASSHPGQGDFRNVLT
. TRBJ2-5 TRBV2 ASSQRLAAHQETQY
. TRBJ2-4 TRBV18 ASSPRRGGTRNIQY
once TRBJ1-1 TRBV29-1 SVDNRGWTEAF
. TRBJ2-4 TRBV20-1 SAQAKNIQY
once TRBJ2-5 TRBV28 ASRGRVSGRELETQY
. TRBJ2-2 TRBV10-1 ASSEAGLAGGPERELF
. TRBJ1-1 TRBV13 ASSLEQGYNTEAF
once TRBJ2-7 TRBV25-1 ASSVRQGYYEQY
. TRBJ1-2 TRBV19 ASGGAEYGYT
. TRBJ2-1 TRBV7-3 ASSDRDNEQF
. TRBJ2-2 TRBV28 ASSLGGRGTGELF
. TRBJ2-1 TRBV19 ASTEDRGLGNEQF
. TRBJ2-1 TRBV12-5 ASGFGAGNTYNEQF
once TRBJ2-7 TRBV28 ASILRDRPYEQY
. TRBJ2-1 TRBV28 ASSSLGQGFYNEQF
. TRBJ2-3 TRBV5-1 ASSLGLADYTDTQY
once TRBJ1-5 TRBV7-6 ASSPERGLNQPQH
. TRBJ1-5 TRBV10-3 AISDDPGTGGNQPQH
. TRBJ2-7 TRBV11-1 ASSSQVAGGGYEQY
. TRBJ1-2 TRBV7-8 ASSFDRFGGYT
. TRBJ2-1 TRBV11-2 ASSPGGHYNEQF
. TRBJ1-1 TRBV27 ASSFKPGNTEAF
once TRBJ2-3 TRBV11-2 ASSRTGTRGADTQY
. TRBJ1-4 TRBV4-1 ASSPTVLGNEKLF
. TRBJ2-5 TRBV19 ASSIGKGGETQY
. TRBJ1-1 TRBV4-1 ASSAGLAFLQPHWAAF
. TRBJ1-5 TRBV27 ATTHGEVYQPQH